Listed below are T cell receptor beta chains from one sample, sequenced in a study of response to subunit inactivated influenza vaccine. TCRdb reanalysed the RT-PCR reads using MiXCR and keeps one entry per CDR3 protein. The sample has fewer than 800,000 distinct CDR3 sequences, roughly 14% seen once. Specimen: PBMCs from blood, collected about 11 days after vaccination. These receptor sequences come from a man aged 50-60 years who received an inactivated influenza vaccine. CDR3s include the opening cysteine and the closing phenylalanine or tryptophan. A D gene is named only where the DNA matches it firmly. Clone size, where shown, is once, few, many, or a class for clones that have expanded.

TRBV7-3	TRBD2	TRBJ2-1	many	CASSSSSGSTQFF	TGTGCCAGCAGCTCCTCTAGCGGGAGTACCCAGTTCTTC
TRBV7-9	.	TRBJ2-5	.	CASSLGDGKETQYF	TGTGCCAGCAGCTTGGGGGACGGTAAAGAGACCCAGTACTTC
TRBV4-2	.	TRBJ2-7	.	CASSQDRDRLGRYEQYF	TGTGCCAGCAGCCAAGATCGGGATCGTCTAGGTCGTTACGAGCAGTACTTC
TRBV12-3/TRBV12-4	.	TRBJ2-1	few	CASRGVGSAKGNEQFF	TGTGCCAGCAGGGGGGTGGGGTCAGCGAAGGGCAATGAGCAGTTCTTC
TRBV27	.	TRBJ2-3	.	CASSMSVTDTQYF	TGTGCCAGCAGTATGAGTGTCACAGATACGCAGTATTTT
TRBV12-3/TRBV12-4	.	TRBJ1-1	.	CASSLGVATEAFF	TGTGCCAGCAGTTTGGGGGTTGCGACTGAAGCTTTCTTT
TRBV6-2/TRBV6-3	TRBD2	TRBJ2-2	.	CASTHGRSTGELFF	TGTGCCAGCACGCACGGGAGGAGCACCGGGGAGCTGTTTTTT
TRBV19	.	TRBJ2-2	few	CASSDTYDTGELFF	TGTGCCAGTAGTGACACCTACGACACCGGGGAGCTGTTTTTT
TRBV3-1	.	TRBJ1-3	few	CASSRDPSSGNTIYF	TGTGCCAGCAGCCGGGACCCGAGCTCTGGAAACACCATATATTTT
TRBV20-1	.	TRBJ2-3	few	CSAPQGGSTDTQYF	TGCAGTGCCCCTCAGGGGGGGAGCACAGATACGCAGTATTTT
TRBV6-1	TRBD1	TRBJ2-5	many	CASSRSGTEQETQYF	TGTGCCAGCAGTCGTTCCGGGACAGAACAAGAGACCCAGTACTTC
TRBV5-5	TRBD1	TRBJ2-4	.	CASSSGTALAKNIQYF	TGTGCCAGCAGCTCCGGGACAGCTCTAGCCAAAAACATTCAGTACTTC
TRBV28	.	TRBJ1-5	.	CASSPLGQPNQPQHF	TGTGCCAGCAGTCCCCTAGGGCAGCCCAATCAGCCCCAGCATTTT
TRBV7-2	TRBD1	TRBJ1-2	few	CASSLAPRTGNGYTF	TGTGCCAGCAGCTTAGCGCCCCGGACAGGGAACGGCTACACCTTC
TRBV12-3/TRBV12-4	.	TRBJ2-3	many	CASSDGASSNTQYF	TGTGCCAGCAGCGACGGGGCATCCTCTAATACGCAGTATTTT
TRBV20-1	.	TRBJ2-4	few	CSARAQGTAKNIQYF	TGCAGTGCTAGAGCGCAGGGGACAGCCAAAAACATTCAGTACTTC
TRBV7-8	TRBD2	TRBJ2-1	.	CASSLAGIPGGDEQFF	TGTGCCAGCAGCTTAGCGGGGATACCGGGAGGGGATGAGCAGTTCTTC
TRBV12-5	.	TRBJ2-2	.	CASGFGVTGELFF	TGTGCTAGTGGTTTTGGGGTCACCGGGGAGCTGTTTTTT
TRBV10-1	.	TRBJ2-7	.	CASSESLLYEQYF	TGCGCCAGCAGTGAGAGTCTTCTCTACGAGCAGTACTTC
TRBV7-2	.	TRBJ2-7	.	CASSPRRASPEQYF	TGTGCCAGCAGCCCCCGTCGGGCGAGCCCCGAGCAGTACTTC
TRBV5-1	TRBD2	TRBJ2-7	.	CASSLMAGGTYEQYF	TGCGCCAGCAGCTTGATGGCGGGAGGGACCTACGAGCAGTACTTC
TRBV20-1	.	TRBJ1-1	.	CSASSGGRTEAFF	TGCAGTGCTAGTAGTGGAGGTCGGACTGAAGCTTTCTTT
TRBV12-3/TRBV12-4	.	TRBJ2-7	.	CASSFGEGPTYEQYF	TGTGCCAGCAGTTTCGGTGAGGGGCCCACCTACGAGCAGTACTTC
TRBV5-1	TRBD2	TRBJ2-1	many	CASSPWPGRTEREGYNEQFF	TGCGCCAGCAGCCCCTGGCCGGGACGTACAGAGCGGGAAGGATACAATGAGCAGTTCTTC
TRBV20-1	.	TRBJ2-1	.	CSVEWSYNEQFF	TGCAGTGTTGAGTGGTCCTACAATGAGCAGTTCTTC
TRBV5-1	.	TRBJ2-1	.	CASSLASGGTRDEQFF	TGCGCCAGCAGCTTGGCCTCCGGGGGAACGAGAGATGAGCAGTTCTTC
TRBV16	.	TRBJ2-7	few	CASRGGQFYEQYF	TGTGCCAGCCGCGGGGGACAATTCTACGAGCAGTACTTC
TRBV3-1	.	TRBJ2-6	.	CASNPSGANVLTF	TGTGCCAGCAACCCCTCTGGGGCCAACGTCCTGACTTTC
TRBV7-9	.	TRBJ2-3	few	CASPATDTQYF	TGTGCCAGCCCCGCGACAGATACGCAGTATTTT
TRBV9	.	TRBJ2-2	many	CASSTGTVNTGELFF	TGTGCCAGCAGCACTGGGACGGTGAACACCGGGGAGCTGTTTTTT
TRBV20-1	.	TRBJ2-3	.	CSAWDLTSTDTQYF	TGCAGTGCTTGGGACTTGACTAGCACAGATACGCAGTATTTT
TRBV6-5	TRBD1	TRBJ1-5	.	CASSSGTGVKNNQPQHF	TGTGCCAGCAGTTCCGGGACAGGGGTAAAGAACAATCAGCCCCAGCATTTT
TRBV6-1	.	TRBJ2-7	few	CASSTPGLRTYEQYF	TGTGCCAGCAGTACCCCAGGGTTAAGGACCTACGAGCAGTACTTC
TRBV12-3/TRBV12-4	TRBD2	TRBJ2-1	.	CASSLQGLAGNEQFF	TGTGCCAGCAGTTTACAAGGACTAGCGGGAAATGAGCAGTTCTTC
TRBV7-2	.	TRBJ2-1	few	CASSFWDNEQFF	TGTGCCAGCAGCTTTTGGGATAATGAGCAGTTCTTC
TRBV6-8	TRBD2	TRBJ2-1	many	CASSAGTSAYNEQFF	TGTGCCAGCAGTGCCGGGACTAGCGCGTACAATGAGCAGTTCTTC
TRBV24-1	.	TRBJ2-2	many	CATSEGTANTGELFF	TGTGCCACCAGTGAGGGGACGGCGAACACCGGGGAGCTGTTTTTT
TRBV5-5	.	TRBJ1-5	many	CASSLELGHPQHF	TGTGCCAGCAGCTTGGAGCTGGGCCATCCCCAGCATTTT
TRBV9	.	TRBJ1-1	.	CASSGTTGTEAFF	TGTGCCAGCAGCGGAACCACGGGCACTGAAGCTTTCTTT
TRBV6-1	.	TRBJ1-2	.	CASSRGHRQVFNYGYTF	TGTGCCAGCAGCAGAGGACACAGACAGGTTTTTAACTATGGCTACACCTTC
TRBV5-1	.	TRBJ1-2	few	CASSTGTAAYYGYTF	TGCGCCAGCAGCACCGGGACCGCAGCTTACTATGGCTACACCTTC
TRBV5-1	TRBD2	TRBJ2-3	.	CASSLGPSGASTDTQYF	TGCGCCAGCAGCTTGGGGCCTAGCGGGGCTAGCACAGATACGCAGTATTTT
TRBV29-1	.	TRBJ1-4	few	CSVGTAREKLFF	TGCAGCGTTGGCACAGCTCGGGAAAAACTGTTTTTT
TRBV11-2	.	TRBJ2-7	many	CASHSLRSRVHGEQYF	TGTGCCAGCCACAGCTTGCGGAGCAGGGTTCATGGAGAGCAGTACTTC
TRBV20-1	.	TRBJ2-7	.	CSASPGGDPYEQYF	TGCAGTGCTAGCCCAGGCGGGGACCCCTACGAGCAGTACTTC
TRBV28	.	TRBJ1-4	few	CASKYLAEATNEKLFF	TGTGCCAGCAAGTACTTGGCAGAAGCAACTAATGAAAAACTGTTTTTT
TRBV28	.	TRBJ2-5	few	CASSLWPETQYF	TGTGCCAGCAGTTTATGGCCCGAGACCCAGTACTTC
TRBV6-1	.	TRBJ2-5	.	CASSNPWAQETQYF	TGTGCCAGCAGCAATCCTTGGGCTCAAGAGACCCAGTACTTC
TRBV4-2	.	TRBJ1-4	few	CASSQVPEPNEKLFF	TGTGCCAGCAGCCAAGTTCCCGAGCCTAATGAAAAACTGTTTTTT
TRBV4-2	.	TRBJ1-2	.	CASSQVGRGYGYTF	TGTGCCAGCAGCCAAGTCGGAAGGGGCTATGGCTACACCTTC
TRBV10-3	.	TRBJ1-1	.	CAISDSGGRGNTEAFF	TGTGCCATCAGTGATAGCGGGGGGAGAGGGAACACTGAAGCTTTCTTT
TRBV11-2	.	TRBJ2-1	.	CASSLGGGIEQFF	TGTGCCAGCAGCTTAGGTGGTGGGATTGAGCAGTTCTTC
TRBV28	.	TRBJ2-1	.	CASSPPTKWGEQFF	TGTGCCAGCAGTCCTCCCACCAAGTGGGGTGAGCAGTTCTTC
TRBV7-6	TRBD1	TRBJ2-3	.	CASSLFSDRADTQYF	TGTGCCAGCAGCTTATTTTCGGACAGGGCAGATACGCAGTATTTT
TRBV6-2/TRBV6-3	TRBD1	TRBJ2-2	.	CASSSGQRDWRGTGELFF	TGTGCCAGCAGTTCGGGACAGCGAGACTGGAGAGGGACCGGGGAGCTGTTTTTT
TRBV20-1	TRBD1	TRBJ2-4	few	CSASQGAKNIQYF	TGCAGTGCCTCACAGGGGGCCAAAAACATTCAGTACTTC
TRBV7-3	.	TRBJ2-2	few	CASSQQQGTGELFF	TGTGCCAGCAGCCAACAGCAGGGCACCGGGGAGCTGTTTTTT
TRBV5-6	TRBD1	TRBJ1-1	.	CASSLAGQGATEAFF	TGTGCCAGCAGCTTGGCTGGACAGGGGGCCACTGAAGCTTTCTTT
TRBV19	TRBD1	TRBJ2-6	.	CASSILPSLPGQSISGANVLTF	TGTGCCAGTAGTATTTTACCCTCGCTCCCGGGACAGAGCATCTCTGGGGCCAACGTCCTGACTTTC
TRBV15	.	TRBJ1-3	few	CATSRDRGRPGNTIYF	TGTGCCACCAGCAGAGATCGTGGGCGGCCGGGAAACACCATATATTTT